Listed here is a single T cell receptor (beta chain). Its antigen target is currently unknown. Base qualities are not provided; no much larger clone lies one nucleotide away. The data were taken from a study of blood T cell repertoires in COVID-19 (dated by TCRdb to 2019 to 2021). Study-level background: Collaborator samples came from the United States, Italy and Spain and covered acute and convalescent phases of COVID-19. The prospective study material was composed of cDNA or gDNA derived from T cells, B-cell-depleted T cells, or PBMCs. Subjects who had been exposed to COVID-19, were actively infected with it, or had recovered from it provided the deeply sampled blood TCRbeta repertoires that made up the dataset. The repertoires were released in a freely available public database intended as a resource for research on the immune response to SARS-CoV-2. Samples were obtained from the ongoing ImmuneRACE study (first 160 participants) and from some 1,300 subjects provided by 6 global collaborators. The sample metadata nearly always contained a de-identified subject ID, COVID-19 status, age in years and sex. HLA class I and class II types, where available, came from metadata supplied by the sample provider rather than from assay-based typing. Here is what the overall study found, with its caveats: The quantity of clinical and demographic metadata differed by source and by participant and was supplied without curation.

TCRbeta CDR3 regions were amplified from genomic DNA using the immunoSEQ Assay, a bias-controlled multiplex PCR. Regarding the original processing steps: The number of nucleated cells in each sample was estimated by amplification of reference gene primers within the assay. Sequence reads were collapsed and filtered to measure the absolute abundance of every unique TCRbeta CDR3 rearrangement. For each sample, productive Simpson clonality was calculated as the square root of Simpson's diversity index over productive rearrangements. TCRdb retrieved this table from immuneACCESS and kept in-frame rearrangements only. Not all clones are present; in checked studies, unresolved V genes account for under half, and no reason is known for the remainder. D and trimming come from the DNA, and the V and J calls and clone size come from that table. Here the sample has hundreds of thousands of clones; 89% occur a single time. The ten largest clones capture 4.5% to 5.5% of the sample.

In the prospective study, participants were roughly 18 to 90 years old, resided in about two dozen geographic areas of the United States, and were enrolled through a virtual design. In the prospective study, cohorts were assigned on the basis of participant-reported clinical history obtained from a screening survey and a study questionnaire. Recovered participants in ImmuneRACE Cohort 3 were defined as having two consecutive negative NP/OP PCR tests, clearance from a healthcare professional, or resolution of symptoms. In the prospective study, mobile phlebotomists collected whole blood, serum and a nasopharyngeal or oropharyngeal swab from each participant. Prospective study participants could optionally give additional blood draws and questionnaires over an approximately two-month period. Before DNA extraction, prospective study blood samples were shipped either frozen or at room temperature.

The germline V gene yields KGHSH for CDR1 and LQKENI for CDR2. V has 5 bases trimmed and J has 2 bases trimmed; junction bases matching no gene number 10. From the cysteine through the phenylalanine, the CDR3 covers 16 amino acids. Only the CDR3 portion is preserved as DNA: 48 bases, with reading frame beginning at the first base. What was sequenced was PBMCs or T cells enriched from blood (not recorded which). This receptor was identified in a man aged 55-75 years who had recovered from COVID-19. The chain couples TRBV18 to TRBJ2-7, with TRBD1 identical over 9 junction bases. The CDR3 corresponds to CASSDTGTGPTYEQYF. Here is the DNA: TGTGCCAGCTCAGATACCGGGACAGGGCCTACCTACGAGCAGTACTTC. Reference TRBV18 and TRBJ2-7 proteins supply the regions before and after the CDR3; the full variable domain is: NAGVMQNPRHLVRRRGQEARLRCSPMKGHSHVYWYRQLPEEGLKFMVYLQKENIIDESGMPKERFSAEFPKEGPSILRIQQVVRGDSAAYFCASSDTGTGPTYEQYFGPGTRLTVT.